The T cell receptor (beta chain) under discussion was sequenced for a study of blood T cell repertoires in COVID-19 (dated by TCRdb to about 2020). For the study in its entirety: The collaborator samples originated in the United States, Italy and Spain and spanned the acute and convalescent phases of COVID-19. The repertoires were released in a freely available public database intended as a resource for research on the immune response to SARS-CoV-2. The material from the prospective study consisted of cDNA or gDNA derived from T cells, B-cell-depleted T cells, or PBMCs. Where available, HLA class I and class II types were taken from metadata supplied by the sample provider and were not determined by assay-based typing. Nearly every sample came with metadata listing a de-identified subject ID, COVID-19 status, age in years and sex. Subjects who had been exposed to COVID-19, were actively infected with it, or had recovered from it provided the deeply sampled blood TCRbeta repertoires that made up the dataset. Samples were obtained from the ongoing ImmuneRACE study (first 160 participants) and from 1,254 subjects provided by 6 global collaborators.

General conclusions and limits of the study: The amount of clinical and demographic metadata varied by source and participant and was provided uncurated.

TCRbeta CDR3 regions were amplified from genomic DNA using the immunoSEQ Assay, a bias-controlled multiplex PCR. On the study's bioinformatics: Nucleated cell counts per sample were estimated from amplification of reference gene primers within the assay. Sequence reads were collapsed and filtered to measure the absolute abundance of every unique TCRbeta CDR3 rearrangement. For each sample, productive Simpson clonality was calculated as the square root of Simpson's diversity index over productive rearrangements. TCRdb took over this immuneACCESS table, retaining in-frame rearrangements with V and J assigned. Such tables are incomplete; in checked studies, under half of the missing clones stem from an unresolved V gene, and the remainder is unexplained. The DNA gave D and trimming, while V, J and clone size come from that table. This sample holds about 120,000 clones; 87% were observed only once. The top ten constitute roughly 29% of the sample.

Inclusive of the bounding cysteine and phenylalanine, the CDR3 is 15 residues long. Left in the record is the CDR3 DNA by itself, 45 bases read in frame from the first base. V and J are trimmed by 4 bases and 3 bases, and the gene matches miss 5 bases of the junction. Per the germline V gene, SNHLY is the CDR1 and FYNNEI is the CDR2. Each collaborating institution followed its own protocols to collect whole blood in K2EDTA tubes. Collaborator samples were shipped for TCRbeta analysis as frozen whole blood, isolated PBMCs, or DNA extracted from either sample type. On this clone: Its antigen is unknown. Nothing much larger sits one base from this clone, and base qualities are not available.

The chain couples TRBV2 to TRBJ2-2; the junction holds 7 bases that match TRBD2. The sequence was obtained from a woman in her seventies with acute or convalescent COVID-19. The sample was peripheral blood. The CDR3 region: CASSAQRGDTGELFF. In nucleotide form, the sequence is TGTGCCAGCAGTGCCCAGCGGGGAGACACCGGGGAGCTGTTTTTT. Extended through the reference TRBV2 and TRBJ2-2 proteins, this CDR3 yields the full variable domain: EPEVTQTPSHQVTQMGQEVILRCVPISNHLYFYWYRQILGQKVEFLVSFYNNEISEKSEIFDDQFSVERPDGSNFTLKIRSTKLEDSAMYFCASSAQRGDTGELFFGEGSRLTVL.